This T cell receptor (beta chain) derives from a study of T-cell memory formation after mild COVID-19. The CDR3 covers 12 residues. Germline V gives CDR1 SGHTA, CDR2 FQGNSA. Trimming stripped 2 bases from V and 7 bases from J, with 6 bases between. This clonotype was seen a handful of times. Using constant-segment primers, 5'RACE produced TCR alpha and TCR beta cDNA libraries carrying sample barcodes and UMIs. TCRdb reprocessed the 5' RACE reads via MiXCR and lists one record per CDR3 protein. Of over 450,000 distinct CDR3 sequences in the sample, about 20% were seen once. The sequence was collected from an adult woman who had mild COVID-19 (a few samples of this study predate the infection). Cell type and time point are not known. The source material was PBMCs or a T cell subset sorted from them (not recorded which). The rearrangement links TRBV7-2 to TRBJ2-1; D is ambiguous. CDR3 amino acids: CASSLLVNEQFF. The CDR3 DNA is TGTGCCAGCAGCTTACTGGTAAATGAGCAGTTCTTC.